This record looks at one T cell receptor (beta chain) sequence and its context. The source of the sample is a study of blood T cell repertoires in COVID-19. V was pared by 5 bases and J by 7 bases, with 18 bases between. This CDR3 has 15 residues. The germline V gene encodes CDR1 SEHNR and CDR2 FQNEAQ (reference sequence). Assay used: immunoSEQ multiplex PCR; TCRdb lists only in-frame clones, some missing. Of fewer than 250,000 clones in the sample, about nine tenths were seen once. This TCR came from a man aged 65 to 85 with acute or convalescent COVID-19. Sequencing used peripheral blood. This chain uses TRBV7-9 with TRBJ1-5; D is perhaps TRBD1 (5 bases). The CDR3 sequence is CASSPAMAQGQPQHF. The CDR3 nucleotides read TGTGCCAGCAGCCCTGCTATGGCCCAGGGCCAGCCCCAGCATTTT.